The present entry profiles one T cell receptor (beta chain) with its context. The source of the sample is a study of blood T cell repertoires in COVID-19. For the study at large: T cells, B-cell-depleted T cells, or PBMCs provided the cDNA or gDNA that served as material.

Enrolled during active infection, Seattle patients were then followed longitudinally. The data were produced by immunoSEQ multiplex PCR, yet TCRdb's version contains in-frame clones alone and is incomplete. The sample yields approximately 250,000 clones, about 88% seen once. Per germline, CDR1 MDHEN and CDR2 SYDVKM. The CDR3 totals 14 residues. The V gene end was trimmed by 3 bases and the J gene end by 8 bases; junction bases not matched to a gene: 9. This receptor was obtained from a woman aged 55-75 years with COVID-19, enrolled during active disease. J is TRBJ1-2 and V is TRBV28, with TRBD1 matching over 7 bases. Material: peripheral blood. The CDR3 is CASSFQRTGGGYTF. CDR3 DNA: TGTGCCAGCAGTTTCCAAAGGACAGGTGGAGGCTACACCTTC.